A selection of T cell receptor beta chains follows, all from one sample in a study of T cell responses to AZD1222 COVID-19 vaccine. Profiling relied on immunoSEQ multiplex PCR, and the TCRdb table lists in-frame clones only, not all of them. The sample records more than 150,000 clones, roughly 91% being singletons. The sequencing used peripheral blood, collected 28 days after the second AZD1222 dose. Every receptor here comes from an adult who received the AZD1222 COVID-19 vaccine. Each CDR3 is given without its conserved first and last residue. The D gene is left open where the match is weak.

>TRBJ2-2|TRBV5-1|.|11
ASSLGYTGELF
>TRBJ2-5|TRBV18|.|13
ASSPRAREGETQY
>TRBJ1-3|TRBV9|.|13
ASSPRPGARNTIY
>TRBJ2-1|TRBV7-3|.|13
ASSPGAGRQNEQF
>TRBJ2-7|TRBV19|TRBD1|13
ASRPGTGPTYEQY
>TRBJ1-2|TRBV3-1/TRBV3-2|.|9
ASSQRATYT
>TRBJ2-2|TRBV28|.|13
ASSSGHPNTGELF
>TRBJ2-7|TRBV12-3/TRBV12-4|.|10
ASSRGTYEQY
>TRBJ2-2|TRBV19|TRBD1|15
ASNQRTGDKNTGELF
>TRBJ2-7|TRBV5-3|TRBD2|13
ARSSEQGTGGEQY
>TRBJ2-7|TRBV25-1|TRBD2|12
ASMGGLADYEQY
>TRBJ2-7|TRBV7-9|TRBD1|11
ASSLTGVGEQY
>TRBJ2-7|TRBV5-6|.|13
ASSLGIAEAYEQY
>TRBJ1-1|TRBV5-1|.|12
ASSLEGLHTEAF
>TRBJ2-7|TRBV28|.|10
ASSWGSTEQY
>TRBJ1-6|TRBV5-6|.|11
ASSLAANSPLH
>TRBJ2-5|TRBV6-5|.|14
ASSSTRGRGGETQY
>TRBJ2-1|TRBV4-3|TRBD1|14
ASSQDQAGGYNEQF
>TRBJ1-4|TRBV7-9|TRBD1|12
ASSPPGTGEKLF